This record concerns one T cell receptor (beta chain) sequence. Reprocessing the 5' RACE reads, TCRdb reports a single entry for every CDR3 protein and omits DNA. The table for this sample gives 110,000 to 150,000 distinct CDR3 sequences. The template was total RNA from whole blood, with no T cell sorting. This entry belongs to a study of monozygotic twins with inflammatory bowel disease. The CDR3 spans 19 residues. Germline values: CDR1 SNHLY, CDR2 FYNNEI. The J gene is TRBJ2-5, the V gene TRBV2; as DNA is missing, the TRBD2 call by TCRdb cannot be tested. Sequenced material: blood. This TCR came from a human donor with ulcerative colitis or Crohn's disease, or a healthy co-twin of an affected twin (not recorded which). The CDR3: CASSEAPPGLAGGRETQYF.